What follows is one T cell receptor (beta chain) and its context. Its antigen remains unknown. Use of 60 Vbeta and 13 Jbeta primers characterized the PCR. Original handling: Unique TCR beta chains numbered around 75 million in a later analysis, with around 11 million shared. Sequencing was performed with immunoSEQ multiplex PCR; in TCRdb, only in-frame clones are kept and a portion is missing. V and J calls and clone size are those listed in that table; D and trimming were worked out from the DNA. The table records about 150,000 clones, approximately 60% of them present only once. The donors comprised healthy bone marrow donors. The data are from a study of cytomegalovirus exposure and HLA in healthy donors. CDR1 is LNHDA and CDR2 is SQIVND in the germline V gene (reference sequence). CDR3 length equals 12 residues. V lost 10 bases, J lost 3 bases, and 13 bases lay in between. Study-wide results and limits: A later examination showed that TCR association rates differed by HLA locus, with DRB1 most and HLA-C fewest. There were 150 to 200 TCR beta chains listed as cytomegalovirus-associated.

This receptor was taken from a woman aged 60-70 years in good health and CMV-seropositive. Material for sequencing was PBMCs. This chain connects TRBV19 to TRBJ2-7, with a weak D call TRBD1 (6 bases). CDR3 DNA: TGTGCCACTAGACAGGATGACTACGAGCAGTACTTC. Translated: CATRQDDYEQYF.